This T cell receptor (beta chain) was identified during a study of TIL therapy for anti-PD-1-resistant metastatic lung cancer. Background on the study: Progressing patients received lymphodepletion, expanded TIL infusion and IL-2.

Germline values: CDR1 SGHTA, CDR2 FQGTGA. The CDR3 sequence is 15 residues long. The V and J ends lost 5 bases and 9 bases, in that order; junction bases with no gene match: 12. Sequencing used immunoSEQ v3. Produced via immunoSEQ multiplex PCR; TCRdb's table is partial and in-frame only. The data show 16,000 or so clones, approximately 74% seen once. As for time point: pre-treatment sample, taken before nivolumab and TIL therapy. Enrollment ran from October 2017 to early 2020. This clone has only one observation. The antigen remains undetermined. Study-level points and caveats: Patients were highly selected, enriched for treatment-naive, never-smoker and oncogene-addicted cases. After infusion, TIL clonotypes partly replaced peripheral T cells and declined over months.

This chain joins TRBV7-3 and TRBJ2-1; 8 bases are shared with TRBD2. Sequenced material: blood, taken at baseline. This clonotype was obtained from a person between 25 and 79 years old with non-small cell lung cancer. CDR3 region: CASSPTGGQNSEQFF. Written as DNA, the CDR3 is TGTGCCAGCAGCCCCACGGGGGGGCAAAATTCTGAGCAGTTCTTC.